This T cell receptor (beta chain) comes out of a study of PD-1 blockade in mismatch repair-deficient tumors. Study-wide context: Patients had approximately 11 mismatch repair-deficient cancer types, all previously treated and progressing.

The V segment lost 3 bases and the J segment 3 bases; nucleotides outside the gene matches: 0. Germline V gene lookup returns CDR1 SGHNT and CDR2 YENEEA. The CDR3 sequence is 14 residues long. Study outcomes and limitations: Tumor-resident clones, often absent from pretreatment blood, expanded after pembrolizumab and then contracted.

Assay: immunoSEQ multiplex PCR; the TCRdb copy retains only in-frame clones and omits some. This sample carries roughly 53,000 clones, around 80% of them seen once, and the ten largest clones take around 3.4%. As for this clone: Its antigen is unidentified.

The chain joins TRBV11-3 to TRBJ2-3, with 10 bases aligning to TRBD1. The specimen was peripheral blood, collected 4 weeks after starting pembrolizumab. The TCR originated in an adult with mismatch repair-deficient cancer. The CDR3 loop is CASSLGQGTDTQYF. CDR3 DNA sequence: TGTGCCAGCAGCTTGGGACAGGGGACAGATACGCAGTATTTT.